A selection of T cell receptor beta chains follows, all from one sample in a study of regulatory T cells in long-lasting Graves disease. A single record per CDR3 protein comes from TCRdb applying MiXCR to the multiplex PCR reads. The table records over 500,000 distinct CDR3 sequences, 16% of them present only once. This sample was shared with a second study, whose subject was T cells in Graves' hyperthyroidism and ophthalmopathy.

Material: peripheral blood mononuclear cells (PBMCs), obtained at new diagnosis, from a patient treated with antithyroid drugs. These receptors all come from a woman under 40 with Graves disease. CDR3s include the opening cysteine and the closing phenylalanine or tryptophan. D genes are given only for firm matches. Some rows have no size entry. The others give once, few or many, or a class for an expanded clone.

TRBD1	TRBV29-1	NA	TRBJ2-7	CSVADRGLNEQYF	TGCAGCGTTGCAGACAGGGGGCTGAACGAGCAGTACTTC
NA	TRBV2	many	TRBJ1-1	CASRTGTVNTEAFF	TGTGCCAGCAGAACCGGGACGGTGAACACTGAAGCTTTCTTT
NA	TRBV6-5	many	TRBJ1-1	CASSSFSVTEAFF	TGTGCCAGCAGTTCTTTTAGTGTAACTGAAGCTTTCTTT
NA	TRBV6-5	few	TRBJ1-1	CASSYWVTEAFF	TGTGCCAGCAGTTACTGGGTCACTGAAGCTTTCTTT
NA	TRBV28	many	TRBJ2-3	CASSYPMTDTQYF	TGTGCCAGCAGCTACCCCATGACGGATACGCAGTATTTT
NA	TRBV10-3	few	TRBJ2-7	CAISPSRGDSYEQYF	TGTGCCATCAGTCCCTCGCGCGGGGACTCCTACGAGCAGTACTTC
NA	TRBV4-1	NA	TRBJ1-5	CASSQEGGGDQPQHF	TGCGCCAGCAGCCAAGAAGGTGGGGGGGATCAGCCCCAGCATTTT
NA	TRBV7-9	NA	TRBJ2-2	CASSVPEAGELFF	TGTGCCAGCAGCGTCCCAGAAGCCGGGGAGCTGTTTTTT
NA	TRBV4-1	NA	TRBJ2-5	CASSQDARRTQEAQYF	TGCGCCAGCAGCCAAGACGCAAGAAGGACACAAGAGGCCCAGTACTTC
NA	TRBV2	many	TRBJ2-3	CASSEEGNADTQYF	TGTGCCAGCAGTGAAGAAGGGAACGCAGATACGCAGTATTTT
NA	TRBV3-1	NA	TRBJ2-5	CASSQAPGPQYF	TGTGCCAGCAGCCAAGCCCCGGGTCCCCAGTACTTC
TRBD1	TRBV6-9	few	TRBJ1-1	CASSYRAGGTEAFF	TGTGCCAGCAGTTACAGGGCAGGGGGCACTGAAGCTTTCTTT
NA	TRBV10-3	few	TRBJ2-1	CAISESYPNEQFF	TGTGCCATCAGTGAGTCGTATCCCAATGAGCAGTTCTTC
TRBD1	TRBV30	many	TRBJ1-6	CAWSVPGQGNSPLHF	TGTGCCTGGAGTGTACCGGGACAGGGGAATTCACCCCTCCACTTT
NA	TRBV15	many	TRBJ2-1	CATSVRGKGMFF	TGTGCCACCAGCGTACGGGGCAAGGGGATGTTCTTC
TRBD2	TRBV2	many	TRBJ2-2	CAIEIAGHNTGELFF	TGTGCCATCGAGATAGCGGGACACAACACCGGGGAGCTGTTTTTT
NA	TRBV20-1	few	TRBJ2-1	CSASPIRGVREQFF	TGCAGTGCTAGCCCTATAAGGGGGGTACGTGAGCAGTTCTTC
NA	TRBV9	few	TRBJ2-2	CASSVGQLVNSGELFF	TGTGCCAGCAGCGTAGGGCAACTAGTTAATTCCGGGGAGCTGTTTTTT
NA	TRBV27	many	TRBJ1-5	CASSLWSGTGQPQHF	TGTGCCAGCAGTCTATGGTCAGGGACGGGCCAGCCCCAGCATTTT
TRBD1	TRBV3-1	many	TRBJ1-1	CASSKTGGNTEAFF	TGTGCCAGCAGCAAGACAGGGGGCAACACTGAAGCTTTCTTT
TRBD1	TRBV5-1	many	TRBJ2-7	CASSFTGGYEQYF	TGCGCCAGCAGCTTCACAGGGGGCTACGAGCAGTACTTC
NA	TRBV5-1	few	TRBJ2-6	CASSLDAGANVLTF	TGCGCCAGCAGCTTGGATGCTGGGGCCAACGTCCTGACTTTC
TRBD1	TRBV2	NA	TRBJ2-7	CASSRGTGAYEQYF	TGTGCCAGCAGTCGGGGGACAGGGGCCTACGAGCAGTACTTC
NA	TRBV10-3	few	TRBJ2-2	CAISGRAPANTGELFF	TGTGCCATCAGTGGGAGGGCCCCCGCGAACACCGGGGAGCTGTTTTTT
TRBD1	TRBV5-5	NA	TRBJ1-1	CASSADRANTEAFF	TGTGCCAGCAGCGCGGACAGGGCGAACACTGAAGCTTTCTTT
NA	TRBV29-1	few	TRBJ1-2	CSVEAGGGGDWGYTF	TGCAGCGTTGAGGCTGGCGGGGGAGGAGATTGGGGCTACACCTTC
NA	TRBV27	few	TRBJ1-5	CASSLSPPGNQPQHF	TGTGCCAGCAGTTTATCCCCCCCAGGCAATCAGCCCCAGCATTTT
TRBD2	TRBV28	many	TRBJ2-7	CASSTSWTSSYEQYF	TGTGCCAGCAGCACATCGTGGACTAGCAGCTACGAGCAGTACTTC
NA	TRBV28	NA	TRBJ1-4	CATERGGGVEKLFF	TGTGCCACCGAACGGGGGGGGGGGGTTGAAAAACTGTTTTTT
NA	TRBV20-1	many	TRBJ1-1	CSATGRGMNTEAFF	TGCAGTGCTACCGGCAGGGGCATGAACACTGAAGCTTTCTTT
NA	TRBV20-1	NA	TRBJ1-3	CSARGRLSGNTIYF	TGCAGTGCTAGGGGACGGCTCTCTGGAAACACCATATATTTT
TRBD1	TRBV20-1	many	TRBJ2-7	CSARDLGDSLYEQYF	TGCAGTGCTAGAGATTTAGGGGACAGTCTCTACGAGCAGTACTTC
NA	TRBV5-1	NA	TRBJ2-7	CASSQVSRFEQYF	TGCGCCAGCAGTCAGGTATCACGGTTCGAGCAGTACTTC
NA	TRBV7-9	NA	TRBJ1-6	CASSSDSSYNSPLHF	TGTGCCAGCAGCTCGGACAGCTCCTATAATTCACCCCTCCACTTT
TRBD2	TRBV20-1	NA	TRBJ2-7	CSARGGLVAHEQYF	TGCAGTGCTAGGGGCGGACTAGTAGCCCACGAGCAGTACTTC
NA	TRBV18	NA	TRBJ1-1	CASSPGIDGIMNTEAFF	TGTGCCAGCTCACCCGGAATAGACGGAATTATGAACACTGAAGCTTTCTTT
TRBD2	TRBV30	few	TRBJ2-7	CAWSVSSGPTYEQYF	TGTGCCTGGAGTGTGTCTAGCGGGCCCACCTACGAGCAGTACTTC
TRBD1	TRBV20-1	many	TRBJ2-3	CSARDKPRGMSTDTQYF	TGCAGTGCTAGAGATAAACCCAGGGGGATGTCCACAGATACGCAGTATTTT
NA	TRBV20-1	few	TRBJ2-1	CSAPWRGTHSLSYNEQFF	TGCAGTGCTCCCTGGAGGGGGACCCATTCTCTCTCCTACAATGAGCAGTTCTTC
TRBD1	TRBV28	many	TRBJ1-2	CASSWGTGANYGYTF	TGTGCCAGCAGCTGGGGGACAGGGGCTAACTATGGCTACACCTTC
TRBD2	TRBV13	NA	TRBJ2-2	CASSGTLLAGGAGELFF	TGTGCCAGCAGCGGAACACTTCTAGCGGGAGGGGCCGGGGAGCTGTTTTTT
NA	TRBV28	NA	TRBJ2-2	CASSPLTNTGELFF	TGTGCCAGCAGTCCCCTTACGAACACCGGGGAGCTGTTTTTT
TRBD1	TRBV28	few	TRBJ1-5	CASNYHSRQGVIRNQPQHF	TGTGCCAGCAATTATCATTCGCGACAGGGGGTAATACGCAATCAGCCCCAGCATTTT
NA	TRBV5-1	NA	TRBJ1-3	CASSLDLTSGNTIYF	TGCGCCAGCAGCTTGGACCTAACTAGCGGAAACACCATATATTTT
TRBD2	TRBV11-2	many	TRBJ2-3	CASSLQGGPAVF	TGTGCCAGCAGCTTGCAGGGAGGGCCAGCTGTATTT
NA	TRBV20-1	once	TRBJ1-6	CSASKSGGGAANSPLHF	TGCAGTGCCTCCAAGTCCGGGGGGGGCGCCGCTAATTCACCCCTCCACTTT
NA	TRBV5-1	many	TRBJ2-1	CASSLRDPVNEQFF	TGCGCCAGCAGCCTACGGGACCCGGTCAATGAGCAGTTCTTC
TRBD1	TRBV15	few	TRBJ2-5	CATRPGGTRETQYF	TGTGCCACCAGGCCAGGGGGCACGAGAGAGACCCAGTACTTC
NA	TRBV12-3/TRBV12-4	many	TRBJ1-5	CASRDGQLYSNQPQHF	TGTGCCAGCAGGGACGGACAGCTTTATAGCAATCAGCCCCAGCATTTT
NA	TRBV3-1	NA	TRBJ1-3	CASSQGGIESNSGNTIYF	TGTGCCAGCAGCCAAGGGGGGATCGAGTCCAACTCTGGAAACACCATATATTTT
NA	TRBV28	few	TRBJ2-7	CASSVLGSAEEQYF	TGTGCCAGCAGCGTCTTAGGGAGCGCGGAAGAGCAGTACTTC
NA	TRBV18	once	TRBJ1-4	CASSPQSANEKLFF	TGTGCCAGCTCACCTCAGAGTGCTAATGAAAAACTGTTTTTT
TRBD1	TRBV6-1	once	TRBJ1-1	CASTPGTGGTEAFF	TGTGCCAGCACTCCCGGGACAGGGGGCACTGAAGCTTTCTTT
NA	TRBV27	many	TRBJ1-3	CASSSAGGYSGNTIYF	TGTGCCAGCAGCTCCGCGGGCGGGTACTCTGGAAACACCATATATTTT
TRBD2	TRBV20-1	NA	TRBJ2-7	CSARDSRLAGHEQYF	TGCAGTGCTAGAGACAGCCGGCTAGCGGGACACGAGCAGTACTTC
NA	TRBV28	many	TRBJ2-6	CASGGPPGANVLTF	TGTGCCAGCGGGGGCCCCCCTGGGGCCAACGTCCTGACTTTC
NA	TRBV7-9	NA	TRBJ1-2	CASSLRFREANYGYTF	TGTGCCAGCAGCTTACGATTCAGGGAGGCTAACTATGGCTACACCTTC
TRBD2	TRBV27	many	TRBJ2-1	CASSRGLAEPRNEQFF	TGTGCCAGCAGTCGGGGACTAGCGGAGCCGCGCAATGAGCAGTTCTTC
NA	TRBV19	NA	TRBJ1-5	CASSILTKTPVSNQPQHF	TGTGCCAGTAGTATATTGACAAAAACCCCAGTTAGCAATCAGCCCCAGCATTTT